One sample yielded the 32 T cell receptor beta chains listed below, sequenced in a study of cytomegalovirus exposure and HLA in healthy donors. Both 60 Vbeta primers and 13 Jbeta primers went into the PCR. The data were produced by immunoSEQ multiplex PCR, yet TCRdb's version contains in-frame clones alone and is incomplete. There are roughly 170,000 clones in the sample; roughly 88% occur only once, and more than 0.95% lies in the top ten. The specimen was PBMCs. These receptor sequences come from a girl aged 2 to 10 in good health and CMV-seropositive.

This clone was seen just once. CDR3 in amino acids: CASSQGPDQPQHF. CDR3 coding DNA: TGTGCCAGTAGTCAGGGGCCGGATCAGCCCCAGCATTTT. V is TRBV19 and J is TRBJ1-5, with D perhaps matching TRBD1 (6 bases). Germline CDR1 LNHDA, CDR2 SQIVND (reference sequence). The V gene lost 5 bases and the J gene lost 5 bases, with 10 bases spanning the gap. CDR3 length: 13 amino acids.

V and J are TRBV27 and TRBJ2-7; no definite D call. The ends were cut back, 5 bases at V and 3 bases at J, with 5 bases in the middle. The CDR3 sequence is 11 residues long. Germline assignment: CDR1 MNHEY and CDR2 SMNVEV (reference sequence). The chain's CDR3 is CASSHNYEQYF. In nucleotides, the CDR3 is TGTGCCAGCAGTCACAACTACGAGCAGTACTTC.

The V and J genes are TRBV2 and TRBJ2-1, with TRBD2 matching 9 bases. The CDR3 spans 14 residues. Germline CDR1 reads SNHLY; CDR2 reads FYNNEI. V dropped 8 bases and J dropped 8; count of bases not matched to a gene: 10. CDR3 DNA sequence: TGTGCCAGCCAAAATAGCGGGAGAATACATGAGCAGTTCTTC. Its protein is CASQNSGRIHEQFF.

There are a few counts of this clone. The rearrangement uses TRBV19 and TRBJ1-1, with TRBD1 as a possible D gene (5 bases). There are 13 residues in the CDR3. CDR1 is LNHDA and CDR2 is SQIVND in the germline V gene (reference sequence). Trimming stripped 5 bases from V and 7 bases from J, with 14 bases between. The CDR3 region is CASSPRDSFEAFF. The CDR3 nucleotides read TGTGCCAGTAGTCCTCGGGACTCTTTTGAAGCTTTCTTT.

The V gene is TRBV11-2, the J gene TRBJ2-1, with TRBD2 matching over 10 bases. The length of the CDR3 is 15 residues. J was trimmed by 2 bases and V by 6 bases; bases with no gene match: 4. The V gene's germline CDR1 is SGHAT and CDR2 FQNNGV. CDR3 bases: TGTGCCAGCAGGTCCACTAGCGGGGCCTACAATGAGCAGTTCTTC. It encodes CASRSTSGAYNEQFF.

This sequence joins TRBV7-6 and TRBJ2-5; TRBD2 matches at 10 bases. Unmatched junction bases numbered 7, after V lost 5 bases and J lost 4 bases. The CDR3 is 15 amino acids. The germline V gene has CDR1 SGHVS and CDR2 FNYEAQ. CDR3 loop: CASSPLAGASETQYF. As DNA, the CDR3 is TGTGCCAGCAGCCCGCTAGCGGGAGCCTCAGAGACCCAGTACTTC.

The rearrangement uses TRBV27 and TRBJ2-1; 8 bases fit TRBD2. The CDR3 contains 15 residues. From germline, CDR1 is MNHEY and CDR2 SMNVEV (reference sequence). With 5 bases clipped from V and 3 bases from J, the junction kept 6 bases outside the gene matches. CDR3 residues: CASSLSGNRYNEQFF. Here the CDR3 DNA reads TGTGCCAGCAGTCTTAGCGGGAATCGCTACAATGAGCAGTTCTTC.

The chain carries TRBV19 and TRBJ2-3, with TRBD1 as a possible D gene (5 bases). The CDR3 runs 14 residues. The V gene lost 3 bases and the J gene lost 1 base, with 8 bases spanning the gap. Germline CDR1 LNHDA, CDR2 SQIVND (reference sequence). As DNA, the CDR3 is TGTGCCAGTAGTATCCGACAGCGCACAGATACGCAGTATTTT. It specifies CASSIRQRTDTQYF.

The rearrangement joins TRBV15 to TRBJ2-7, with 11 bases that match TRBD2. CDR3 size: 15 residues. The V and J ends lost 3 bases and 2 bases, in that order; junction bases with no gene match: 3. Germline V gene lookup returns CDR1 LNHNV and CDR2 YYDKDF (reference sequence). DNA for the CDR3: TGTGCCACCAGCAGGGGACTAGCGGTTCCCTACGAGCAGTACTTC. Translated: CATSRGLAVPYEQYF. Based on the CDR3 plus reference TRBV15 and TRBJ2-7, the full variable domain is DAMVIQNPRYQVTQFGKPVTLSCSQTLNHNVMYWYQQKSSQAPKLLFHYYDKDFNNEADTPDNFQSRRPNTSFCFLDIRSPGLGDTAMYLCATSRGLAVPYEQYFGPGTRLTVT.

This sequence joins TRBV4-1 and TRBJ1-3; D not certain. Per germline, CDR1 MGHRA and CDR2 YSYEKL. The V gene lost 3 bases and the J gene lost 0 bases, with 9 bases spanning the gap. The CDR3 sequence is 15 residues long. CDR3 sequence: CASSQGISSGNTIYF. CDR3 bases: TGCGCCAGCAGCCAGGGCATCAGCTCTGGAAACACCATATATTTT.

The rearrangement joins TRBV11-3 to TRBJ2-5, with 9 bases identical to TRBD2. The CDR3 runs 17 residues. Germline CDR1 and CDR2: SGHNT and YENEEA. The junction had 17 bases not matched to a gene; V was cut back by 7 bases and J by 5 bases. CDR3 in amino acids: CASTNWVGIAGVETQYF. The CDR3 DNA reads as TGTGCCAGCACCAACTGGGTTGGAATAGCGGGAGTGGAGACCCAGTACTTC. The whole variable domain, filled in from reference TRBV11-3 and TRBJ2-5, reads EAGVVQSPRYKIIEKKQPVAFWCNPISGHNTLYWYLQNLGQGPELLIRYENEEAVDDSQLPKDRFSAERLKGVDSTLKIQPAELGDSAVYLCASTNWVGIAGVETQYFGPGTRLLVL.

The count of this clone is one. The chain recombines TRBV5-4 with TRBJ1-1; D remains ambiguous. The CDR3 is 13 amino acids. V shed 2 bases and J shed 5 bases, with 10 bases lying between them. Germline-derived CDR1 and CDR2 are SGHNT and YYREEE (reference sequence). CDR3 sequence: CASSFKSGTEAFF. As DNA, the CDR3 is TGTGCCAGCAGCTTCAAGAGCGGGACTGAAGCTTTCTTT.

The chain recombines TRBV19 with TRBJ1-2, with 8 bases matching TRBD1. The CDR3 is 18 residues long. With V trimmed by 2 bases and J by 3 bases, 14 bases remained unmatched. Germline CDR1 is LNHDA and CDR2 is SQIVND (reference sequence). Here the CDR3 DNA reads TGTGCCAGTAGTATAAGACAGGGGAGTGGGTGGTCGGACTATGGCTACACCTTC. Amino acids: CASSIRQGSGWSDYGYTF.

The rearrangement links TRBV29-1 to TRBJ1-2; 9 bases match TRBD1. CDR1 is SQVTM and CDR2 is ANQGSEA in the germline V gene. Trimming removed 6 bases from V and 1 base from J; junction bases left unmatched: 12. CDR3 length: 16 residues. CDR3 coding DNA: TGCAGCGTCGTCATCACCGGGACAGGGAGTAACTATGGCTACACCTTC. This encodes CSVVITGTGSNYGYTF.

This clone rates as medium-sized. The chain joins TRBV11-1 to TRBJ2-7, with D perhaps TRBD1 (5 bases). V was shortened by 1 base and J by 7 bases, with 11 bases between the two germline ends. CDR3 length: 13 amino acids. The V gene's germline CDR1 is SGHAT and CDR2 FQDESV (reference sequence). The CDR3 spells CASSLGGGSEQYF. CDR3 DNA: TGTGCCAGCAGCTTAGGGGGCGGATCGGAGCAGTACTTC.

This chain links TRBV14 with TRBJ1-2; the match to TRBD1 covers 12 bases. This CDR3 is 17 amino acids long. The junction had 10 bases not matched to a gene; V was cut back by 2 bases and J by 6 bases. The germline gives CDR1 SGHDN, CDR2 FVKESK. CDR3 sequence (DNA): TGTGCCAGCAGCCAATGGGACAGGGGGCTTTCTAAGCATGGCTACACCTTC. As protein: CASSQWDRGLSKHGYTF.

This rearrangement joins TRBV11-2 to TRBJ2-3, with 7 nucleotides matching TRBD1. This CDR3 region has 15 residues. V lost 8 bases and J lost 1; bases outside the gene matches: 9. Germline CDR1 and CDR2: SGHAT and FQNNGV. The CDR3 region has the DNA TGTGCCAGCCTCAAACTAGGACAGGGCACAGATACGCAGTATTTT. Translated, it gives CASLKLGQGTDTQYF.

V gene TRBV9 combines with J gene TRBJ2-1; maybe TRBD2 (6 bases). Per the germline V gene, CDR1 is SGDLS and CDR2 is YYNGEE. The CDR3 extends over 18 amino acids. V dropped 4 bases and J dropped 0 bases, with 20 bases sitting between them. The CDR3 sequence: CASSPRGRLSSSYNEQFF. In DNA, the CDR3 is TGTGCCAGCAGCCCCCGGGGGAGGCTATCGAGCTCCTACAATGAGCAGTTCTTC.

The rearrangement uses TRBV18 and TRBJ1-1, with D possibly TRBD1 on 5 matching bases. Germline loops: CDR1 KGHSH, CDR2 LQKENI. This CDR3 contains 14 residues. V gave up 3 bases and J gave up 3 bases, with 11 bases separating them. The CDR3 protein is CASSPSGRDTEAFF. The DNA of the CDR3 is TGTGCCAGCTCACCCTCAGGGAGGGACACTGAAGCTTTCTTT.

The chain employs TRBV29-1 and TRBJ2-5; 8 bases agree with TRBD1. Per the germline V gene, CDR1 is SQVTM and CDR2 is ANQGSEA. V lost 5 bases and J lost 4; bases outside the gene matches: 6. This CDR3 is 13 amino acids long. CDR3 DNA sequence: TGCAGCGTTCCCAGGGGGCAATTAGAGACCCAGTACTTC. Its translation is CSVPRGQLETQYF. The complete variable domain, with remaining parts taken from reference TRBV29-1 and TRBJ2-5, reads SAVISQKPSRDICQRGTSLTIQCQVDSQVTMMFWYRQQPGQSLTLIATANQGSEATYESGFVIDKFPISRPNLTFSTLTVSNMSPEDSSIYLCSVPRGQLETQYFGPGTRLLVL.

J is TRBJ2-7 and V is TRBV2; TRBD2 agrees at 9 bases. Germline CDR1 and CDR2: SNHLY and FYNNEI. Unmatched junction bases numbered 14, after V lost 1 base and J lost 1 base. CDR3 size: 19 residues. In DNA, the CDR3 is TGTGCCAGCAGTGAAGTGGTTGGGCTAGCGGGAAGGTATTCCTACGAGCAGTACTTC. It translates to CASSEVVGLAGRYSYEQYF.

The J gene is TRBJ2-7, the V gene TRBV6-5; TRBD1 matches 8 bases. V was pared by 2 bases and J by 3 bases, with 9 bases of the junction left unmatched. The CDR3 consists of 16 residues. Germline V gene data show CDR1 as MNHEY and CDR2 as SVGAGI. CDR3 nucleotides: TGTGCCAGCAGTTACGCCCGGACAGGGAGTAGCTACGAGCAGTACTTC. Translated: CASSYARTGSSYEQYF.

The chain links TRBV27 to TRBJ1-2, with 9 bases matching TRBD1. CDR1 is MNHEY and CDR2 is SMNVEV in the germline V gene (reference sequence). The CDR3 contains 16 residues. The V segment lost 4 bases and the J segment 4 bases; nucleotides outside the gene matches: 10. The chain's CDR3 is CASSSLPGTGSYGYTF. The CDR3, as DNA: TGTGCCAGCAGTTCACTCCCCGGGACAGGGAGCTATGGCTACACCTTC.

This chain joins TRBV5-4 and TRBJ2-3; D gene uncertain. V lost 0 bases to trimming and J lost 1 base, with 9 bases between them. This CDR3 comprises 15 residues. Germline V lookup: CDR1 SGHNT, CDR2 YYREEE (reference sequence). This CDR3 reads CASSLDFVGTDTQYF. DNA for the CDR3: TGTGCCAGCAGCTTGGACTTTGTTGGCACAGATACGCAGTATTTT. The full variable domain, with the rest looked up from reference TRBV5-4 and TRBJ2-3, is ETGVTQSPTHLIKTRGQQVTLRCSSQSGHNTVSWYQQALGQGPQFIFQYYREEENGRGNFPPRFSGLQFPNYSSELNVNALELDDSALYLCASSLDFVGTDTQYFGPGTRLTVL.

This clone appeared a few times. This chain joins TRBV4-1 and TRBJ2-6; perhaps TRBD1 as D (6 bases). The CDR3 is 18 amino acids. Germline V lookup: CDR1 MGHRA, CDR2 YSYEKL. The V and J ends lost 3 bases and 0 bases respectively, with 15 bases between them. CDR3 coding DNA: TGCGCCAGCAGCCACGAAGACAGGCTATACTCTGGGGCCAACGTCCTGACTTTC. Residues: CASSHEDRLYSGANVLTF.

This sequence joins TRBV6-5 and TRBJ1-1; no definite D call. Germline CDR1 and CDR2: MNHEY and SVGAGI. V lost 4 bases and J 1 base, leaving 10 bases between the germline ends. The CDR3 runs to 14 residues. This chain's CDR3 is CASSSPRQNTEAFF. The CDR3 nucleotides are TGTGCCAGCAGTTCGCCGAGACAGAACACTGAAGCTTTCTTT.

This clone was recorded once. CDR3 nucleotides: TGCGCCAGCAGCCCGGGGCTTCAGGGACTAGCGAACAATGAGCAGTTCTTC. Its translation is CASSPGLQGLANNEQFF. The rearrangement uses TRBV5-1 and TRBJ2-1; 10 bases agree with TRBD2. Trimming at V came to 4 bases and at J to 5 bases, leaving 12 bases not matched to a gene. The CDR3 runs 17 residues. CDR1 and CDR2 from the germline V gene are SGHRS and YFSETQ.

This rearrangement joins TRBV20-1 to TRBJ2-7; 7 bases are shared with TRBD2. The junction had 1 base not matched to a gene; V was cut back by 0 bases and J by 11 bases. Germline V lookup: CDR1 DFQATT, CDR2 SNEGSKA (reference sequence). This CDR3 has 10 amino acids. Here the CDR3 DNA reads TGCAGTGCTAGAGACAGCGGGGAGTACTTC. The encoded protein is CSARDSGEYF.

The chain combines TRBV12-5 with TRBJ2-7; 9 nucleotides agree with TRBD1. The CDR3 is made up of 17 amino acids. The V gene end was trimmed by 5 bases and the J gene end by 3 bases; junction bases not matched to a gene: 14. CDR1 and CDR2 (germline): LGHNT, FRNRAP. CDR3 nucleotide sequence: TGTGCTAGTGGTCCGTACTTAACAGGGGGCGCAGGCTACGAGCAGTACTTC. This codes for CASGPYLTGGAGYEQYF.

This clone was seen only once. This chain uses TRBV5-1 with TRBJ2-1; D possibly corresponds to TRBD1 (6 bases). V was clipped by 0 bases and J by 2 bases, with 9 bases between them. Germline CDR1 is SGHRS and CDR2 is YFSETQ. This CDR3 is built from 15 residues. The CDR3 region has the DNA TGCGCCAGCAGCTTGGCCCCAGGGGCCTACAATGAGCAGTTCTTC. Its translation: CASSLAPGAYNEQFF.

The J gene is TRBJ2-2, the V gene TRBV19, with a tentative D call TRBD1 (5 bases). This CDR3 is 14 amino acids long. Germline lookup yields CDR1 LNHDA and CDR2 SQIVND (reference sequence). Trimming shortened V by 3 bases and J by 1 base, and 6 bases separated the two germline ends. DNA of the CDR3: TGTGCCAGTAGTATGCAGGGGAACACCGGGGAGCTGTTTTTT. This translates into CASSMQGNTGELFF.

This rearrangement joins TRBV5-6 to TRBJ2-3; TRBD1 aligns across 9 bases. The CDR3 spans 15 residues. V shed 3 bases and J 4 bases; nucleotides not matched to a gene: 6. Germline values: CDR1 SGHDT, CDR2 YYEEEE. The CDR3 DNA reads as TGTGCCAGCAGCTCGCCGGGACAGGGCGCAGATACGCAGTATTTT. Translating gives CASSSPGQGADTQYF.